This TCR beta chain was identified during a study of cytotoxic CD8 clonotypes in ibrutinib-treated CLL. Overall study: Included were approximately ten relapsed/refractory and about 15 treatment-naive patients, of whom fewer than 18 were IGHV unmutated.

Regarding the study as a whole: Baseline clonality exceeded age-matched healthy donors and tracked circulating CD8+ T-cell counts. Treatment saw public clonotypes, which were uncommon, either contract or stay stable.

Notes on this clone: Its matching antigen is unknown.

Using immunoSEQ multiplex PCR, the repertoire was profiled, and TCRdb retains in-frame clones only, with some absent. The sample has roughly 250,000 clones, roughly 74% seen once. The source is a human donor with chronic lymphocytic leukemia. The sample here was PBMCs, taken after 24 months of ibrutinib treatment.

CDR3 region: CASSIGQGRSNNQPQHF. As DNA, the CDR3 is TGTGCCAGTAGTATAGGGCAGGGGAGAAGTAACAATCAGCCCCAGCATTTT. The V and J genes are TRBV19 and TRBJ1-5; a possible D gene is TRBD1 (6 bases). The V and J ends lost 1 base and 3 bases respectively, with 16 bases between them. Germline-derived CDR1 and CDR2 are LNHDA and SQIVND (reference sequence). The CDR3 has 17 residues.